The present entry profiles one T cell receptor (beta chain) with its context. The sample belongs to a study of T cell responses to AZD1222 COVID-19 vaccine. Overall study: Second-dose schedules of about 4 or about 12 weeks were combined.

The CDR3 has 12 amino acids. CDR1 is SGHRS, CDR2 YFSETQ, per germline. V lost 4 bases and J lost 6; bases outside the gene matches: 3. Clones were sequenced by immunoSEQ multiplex PCR, and TCRdb holds only the in-frame ones, with some missing. The repertoire holds about 140,000 clones, with roughly 90% as singletons. The input for sequencing was peripheral blood, taken on day 0 of AZD1222 vaccination. The sequence derives from an adult in good health. This chain uses TRBV5-1 with TRBJ1-2; TRBD1 matches 7 bases. This chain's CDR3 is CASSPQGDGYTF. The DNA of the CDR3 is TGCGCCAGCAGCCCGCAGGGGGATGGCTACACCTTC.